These T cell receptor beta chains were read from a single sample in a study of T cells after yellow fever vaccination. TCRdb reprocessed the 5' RACE reads with MiXCR, giving one entry per CDR3 protein. The table includes approximately 150,000 distinct CDR3 sequences, approximately 9.7% detected once. This specimen consisted of CD8+ T cells sorted from PBMCs, obtained 45 days after the yellow fever booster vaccination. The receptors derive from a man between 18 and 29 years old who received the YFV17D yellow fever vaccine. CDR3s include the opening cysteine and the closing phenylalanine or tryptophan. The D gene is left open where the match is weak. Not all rows give a size; the values are once, few, many and, for expanded clones, a class.

size | J | D | V | DNA | CDR3
few | TRBJ2-1 | NA | TRBV27 | TGTGCCAGCAGTTCGACTTACAGGGAGTATGAGCAGTTCTTC | CASSSTYREYEQFF
NA | TRBJ1-5 | TRBD1 | TRBV6-4 | TGTGCCAGCAGTGCGGGACAGGGGATTCAGCCCCAGCATTTT | CASSAGQGIQPQHF
NA | TRBJ1-1 | NA | TRBV20-1 | TGCAGTGCTAAGGGCGAGGGGTTCTCGGGCACTGAAGCTTTCTTT | CSAKGEGFSGTEAFF
NA | TRBJ1-2 | NA | TRBV30 | TGTGCCTGGACCGCGACAGAGGGGTACTATGGCTACACCTTC | CAWTATEGYYGYTF
NA | TRBJ2-2 | NA | TRBV14 | TGTGCCAGCAGCCAAGATCCCACTTCAGGGAGCGGGGAGCTGTTTTTT | CASSQDPTSGSGELFF
NA | TRBJ2-1 | NA | TRBV7-9 | TGTGCCAGCAGCCCCCCAACGATCTCCTACAATGAGCAGTTCTTC | CASSPPTISYNEQFF
few | TRBJ1-2 | TRBD1 | TRBV7-9 | TGTGCCAGCAGCTGGACAGGGGGATATGGCTACACCTTC | CASSWTGGYGYTF
NA | TRBJ1-3 | TRBD1 | TRBV4-3 | TGCGCCAGCAGCCACCTCTCCCCAGACAGGGCGGCTGGAAACACCATATATTTT | CASSHLSPDRAAGNTIYF
few | TRBJ2-1 | TRBD1 | TRBV29-1 | TGCAGCGGGGGAGTACAGGGGGCACAAAATGAGCAGTTCTTC | CSGGVQGAQNEQFF
few | TRBJ1-1 | TRBD1 | TRBV18 | TGTGCCAGCTCACCGACAGGGTCTGAAGCTTTCTTT | CASSPTGSEAFF
NA | TRBJ2-4 | TRBD1 | TRBV6-2/TRBV6-3 | TGTGCCAGCAGTTACCCGGGACAGGGAATGTCGGTAGCCAAAAACATTCAGTACTTC | CASSYPGQGMSVAKNIQYF
many | TRBJ2-5 | NA | TRBV6-5 | TGTGCCAGCAGTTACTCCGAACCGAACCAAGAGACCCAGTACTTC | CASSYSEPNQETQYF
NA | TRBJ2-1 | TRBD1 | TRBV20-1 | TGCAGTGCTAGACCTGACAGGGGGTCCTACAATGAGCAGTTCTTC | CSARPDRGSYNEQFF
NA | TRBJ2-3 | NA | TRBV5-5 | TGTGCCAGCAGCTTCTTCCCGGGGGAAACAGATACGCAGTATTTT | CASSFFPGETDTQYF
NA | TRBJ1-6 | TRBD1 | TRBV7-9 | TGTGCCAGCAGCCCCGGGACAGGGCTAGGGTCACCCCTCCACTTT | CASSPGTGLGSPLHF
few | TRBJ1-5 | NA | TRBV20-1 | TGCAGTGCTAGTGGGGAGGTTGGGCCCAGGATAAGCAATCAGCCCCAGCATTTT | CSASGEVGPRISNQPQHF
NA | TRBJ1-2 | NA | TRBV15 | TGTGCCACCAGCAGAGGTGACGGGGGCGGGCTTGGATTGCATGGCTACACCTTC | CATSRGDGGGLGLHGYTF
NA | TRBJ2-7 | TRBD2 | TRBV7-2 | TGTGCCAGCAGCTGGAGGACTAGCGGGCGATTTCACGAGCAGTACTTC | CASSWRTSGRFHEQYF
few | TRBJ2-4 | NA | TRBV5-4 | TGTGCCAGCAGCTTGGCCGCAACAACACTAGCCAAAAACATTCAGTACTTC | CASSLAATTLAKNIQYF
few | TRBJ2-1 | NA | TRBV7-9 | TGTGCCAGCACCCATAAAGCCGGGACCCCTTTGAATGAGCAGTTCTTC | CASTHKAGTPLNEQFF
NA | TRBJ2-5 | NA | TRBV4-1 | TGCGCCAGCAGCCAAGATTTTGGAGACTACGCCACAAGCGGGACCCAGTACTTC | CASSQDFGDYATSGTQYF
NA | TRBJ1-2 | TRBD1 | TRBV6-5 | TGTGCCAGCAGTTATACCGGGACAGGGGGAGGCTACACCTTC | CASSYTGTGGGYTF
few | TRBJ2-7 | TRBD1 | TRBV7-8 | TGTGCCAGCAGCCCGGGACAGGGGGCGCGGGAGCAGTACTTC | CASSPGQGAREQYF
many | TRBJ2-5 | NA | TRBV5-1 | TGCGCCAGCAGCTCACTGTTCAGGGGAGAGGACGCGGAGACCCAGTACTTC | CASSSLFRGEDAETQYF
few | TRBJ2-2 | NA | TRBV11-2 | TGTGCCAGCAGCTTAGCCCGAAACACCGGGGAGCTGTTTTTT | CASSLARNTGELFF
NA | TRBJ2-3 | NA | TRBV7-9 | TGTGCCAGCAGCAGAGAGAGTGGCACAGATACGCAGTATTTT | CASSRESGTDTQYF
many | TRBJ1-4 | TRBD1 | TRBV7-9 | TGTGCCAGCAGCATCGGACAGGTGGGGGAACTGTTTTTT | CASSIGQVGELFF
few | TRBJ2-1 | NA | TRBV4-1 | TGCGCCAGCAGGCCAACAGGGCCCGACAATGAGCAGTTCTTC | CASRPTGPDNEQFF
many | TRBJ2-7 | NA | TRBV5-4 | TGTGCCAGCAGTCCGGGACATGGATCTTCCTACGAGCAGTACTTC | CASSPGHGSSYEQYF
few | TRBJ2-3 | NA | TRBV6-6 | TGTGCCAGCAGCCCTGACCGCGGACGGGGGATAGAAGATACGCAGTATTTT | CASSPDRGRGIEDTQYF
NA | TRBJ1-5 | TRBD1 | TRBV28 | TGTGCCAGCAGTCCTCGGACAGGGAGTCAGCCCCAGCATTTT | CASSPRTGSQPQHF
few | TRBJ2-7 | TRBD1 | TRBV29-1 | TGCAGCGTTCTACCGGGACAGGGGTATACCTACGAGCAGTACTTC | CSVLPGQGYTYEQYF
few | TRBJ2-2 | NA | TRBV5-1 | TGCGCCAGCAGCTTTGGGTTTGAACGGACCCTGAGTACCGGGGAGCTGTTTTTT | CASSFGFERTLSTGELFF
few | TRBJ1-5 | NA | TRBV19 | TGTGCCAGTGCGGGTCTCAGGGATCAAGATCAGCCCCAGCATTTT | CASAGLRDQDQPQHF
NA | TRBJ2-1 | NA | TRBV7-3 | TGTGCCAGCAGCTTAACGGATAATGTGGGAGAGCCACCCTACAATGAGCAGTTCTTC | CASSLTDNVGEPPYNEQFF
many | TRBJ2-5 | TRBD1 | TRBV29-1 | TGCAGCGTTAGAGACCGCCACTCAGGGACAGGGGGAGAGGAGACCCAGTACTTC | CSVRDRHSGTGGEETQYF
few | TRBJ2-3 | TRBD2 | TRBV6-2/TRBV6-3 | TGTGCCAGCAGTTACCCGAGCGGGGGTATAGATACGCAGTATTTT | CASSYPSGGIDTQYF
NA | TRBJ2-5 | TRBD1 | TRBV6-5 | TGTGCCAGCAGTTACCCACCGGGGCAGGGGGAAGCAGGAGAGACCCAGTACTTC | CASSYPPGQGEAGETQYF
few | TRBJ2-3 | TRBD2 | TRBV7-3 | TGTGCCAGCAGCCCATTGACTAGCGTAAGCACAGATACGCAGTATTTT | CASSPLTSVSTDTQYF
NA | TRBJ1-2 | TRBD1 | TRBV6-2/TRBV6-3 | TGTGCCAGCAGCCCTGACAGGGTCAACTATGGCTACACCTTC | CASSPDRVNYGYTF
many | TRBJ2-2 | TRBD1 | TRBV4-3 | TGCGCCAGCAGTCCTCCCGGGGCAGGGGGCACCGGGGAGCTGTTTTTT | CASSPPGAGGTGELFF
many | TRBJ2-1 | TRBD2 | TRBV6-2/TRBV6-3 | TGTGCCAGCAGTTCTATGGGAGGGCTGAGTTTGGTTTACAATGAGCAGTTCTTC | CASSSMGGLSLVYNEQFF
NA | TRBJ1-4 | TRBD1 | TRBV7-9 | TGTGCCAGCAGCCGCCCGACAGGGGCCACTAATGAAAAACTGTTTTTT | CASSRPTGATNEKLFF
many | TRBJ1-1 | NA | TRBV12-3/TRBV12-4 | TGTGCCAGCAGAATGAGACAGTTGCGGGCTGAAGCTTTCTTT | CASRMRQLRAEAFF
few | TRBJ2-1 | NA | TRBV12-3/TRBV12-4 | TGTGCCAGCAGTTTAGGGGTCGGGTACAATGAGCAGTTCTTC | CASSLGVGYNEQFF
few | TRBJ1-1 | TRBD1 | TRBV6-5 | TGTGCCAGCAGTTTATCCGGGACAGGGGGCCACACTGAAGCTTTCTTT | CASSLSGTGGHTEAFF
NA | TRBJ1-4 | TRBD1 | TRBV6-1 | TGTGCCAGCAGTGACGGACAGGGCCTTACCGTCGAAAAACTGTTTTTT | CASSDGQGLTVEKLFF
few | TRBJ2-5 | TRBD2 | TRBV13 | TGTGCCAGCACGAGCGGGGGGGCTGAGACCCAGTACTTC | CASTSGGAETQYF
many | TRBJ1-5 | NA | TRBV4-1 | TGCGCCAGCAGCCAAGGAAATCAGCCCCAGCATTTT | CASSQGNQPQHF
few | TRBJ2-2 | TRBD1 | TRBV4-3 | TGCGCCAGCAGCCAAGATCCCCTACAGGGGTTCAACACCGGGGAGCTGTTTTTT | CASSQDPLQGFNTGELFF
few | TRBJ2-7 | NA | TRBV12-3/TRBV12-4 | TGTGCCAGCAGTTCCTCACATTACGAGCAGTACTTC | CASSSSHYEQYF
NA | TRBJ1-3 | NA | TRBV18 | TGTGCCAGCTCACCAGGAATAGGCATCTCTGGAAACACCATATATTTT | CASSPGIGISGNTIYF
NA | TRBJ2-5 | NA | TRBV20-1 | TGCAGTGCTAGCGGGGTCAAGCAAGAGACCCAGTACTTC | CSASGVKQETQYF
few | TRBJ2-2 | NA | TRBV4-3 | TGCGCCAGCAGCCAAGACGTGGCAGGCACCGGGGAGCTGTTTTTT | CASSQDVAGTGELFF
NA | TRBJ2-7 | TRBD1 | TRBV9 | TGTGCCAGCAGCCCCCTAGGAAGGACAGGGGGCCACCATTCCTACGAGCAGTACTTC | CASSPLGRTGGHHSYEQYF
few | TRBJ2-5 | NA | TRBV5-5 | TGTGCCAGCAGCCGACAGACCCAAGAGACCCAGTACTTC | CASSRQTQETQYF
few | TRBJ1-1 | NA | TRBV12-3/TRBV12-4 | TGTGCCAGCAGTTTAAATCTGGGGAACACTGAAGCTTTCTTT | CASSLNLGNTEAFF